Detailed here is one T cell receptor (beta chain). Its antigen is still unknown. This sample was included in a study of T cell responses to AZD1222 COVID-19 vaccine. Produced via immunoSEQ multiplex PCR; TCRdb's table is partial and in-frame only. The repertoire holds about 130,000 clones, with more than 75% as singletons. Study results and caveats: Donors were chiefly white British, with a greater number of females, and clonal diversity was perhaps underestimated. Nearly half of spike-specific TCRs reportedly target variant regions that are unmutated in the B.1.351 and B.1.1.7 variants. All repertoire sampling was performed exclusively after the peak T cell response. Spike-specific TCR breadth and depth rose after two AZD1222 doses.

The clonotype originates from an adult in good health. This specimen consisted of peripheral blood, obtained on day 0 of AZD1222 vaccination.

CDR3 amino acids: CASSYRLAGGYPEQYF. In DNA form, the CDR3 reads TGTGCCAGCAGTTACAGACTAGCGGGAGGCTACCCCGAGCAGTACTTC. V and J are TRBV6-2 or TRBV6-3 and TRBJ2-7; 13 bases agree with TRBD2. The CDR3 totals 16 residues. The V segment lost 2 bases and the J segment 6 bases; nucleotides outside the gene matches: 7. Per the germline V gene, CDR1 is MNHEY and CDR2 is SVGEGT.